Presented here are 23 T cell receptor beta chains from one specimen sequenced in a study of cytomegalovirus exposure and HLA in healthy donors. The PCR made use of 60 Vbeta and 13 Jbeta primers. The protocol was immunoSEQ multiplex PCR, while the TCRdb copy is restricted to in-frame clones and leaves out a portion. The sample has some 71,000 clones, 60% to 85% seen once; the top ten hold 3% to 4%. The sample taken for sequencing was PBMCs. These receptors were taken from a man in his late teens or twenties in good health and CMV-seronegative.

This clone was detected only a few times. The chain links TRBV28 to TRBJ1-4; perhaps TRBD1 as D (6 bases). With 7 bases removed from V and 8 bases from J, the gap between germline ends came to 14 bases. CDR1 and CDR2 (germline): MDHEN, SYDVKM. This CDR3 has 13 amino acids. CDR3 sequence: CASIRGGGEKLFF. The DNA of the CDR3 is TGTGCCAGCATCAGGGGCGGGGGGGAAAAACTGTTTTTT.

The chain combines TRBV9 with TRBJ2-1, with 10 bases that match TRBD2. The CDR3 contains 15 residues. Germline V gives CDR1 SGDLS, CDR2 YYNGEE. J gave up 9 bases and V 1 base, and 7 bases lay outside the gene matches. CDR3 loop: CASSVKASGGPEQFF. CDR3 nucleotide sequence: TGTGCCAGCAGCGTAAAGGCTAGCGGGGGCCCTGAGCAGTTCTTC.

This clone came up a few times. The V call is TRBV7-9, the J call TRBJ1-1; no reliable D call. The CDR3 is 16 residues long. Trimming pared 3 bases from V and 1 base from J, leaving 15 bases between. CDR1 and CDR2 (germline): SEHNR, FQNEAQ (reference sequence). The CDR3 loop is CASSLAQMAGNTEAFF. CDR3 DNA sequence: TGTGCCAGCAGCTTGGCCCAAATGGCAGGGAACACTGAAGCTTTCTTT. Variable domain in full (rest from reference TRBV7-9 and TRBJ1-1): DTGVSQNPRHKITKRGQNVTFRCDPISEHNRLYWYRQTLGQGPEFLTYFQNEAQLEKSRLLSDRFSAERPKGSFSTLEIQRTEQGDSAMYLCASSLAQMAGNTEAFFGQGTRLTVV.

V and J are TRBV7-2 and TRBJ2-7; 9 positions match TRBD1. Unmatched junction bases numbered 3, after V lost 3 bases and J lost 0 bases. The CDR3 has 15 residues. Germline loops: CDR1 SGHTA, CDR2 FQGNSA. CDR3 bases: TGTGCCAGCAGCTTGACGACAGGGGGCTCCTACGAGCAGTACTTC. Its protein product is CASSLTTGGSYEQYF.

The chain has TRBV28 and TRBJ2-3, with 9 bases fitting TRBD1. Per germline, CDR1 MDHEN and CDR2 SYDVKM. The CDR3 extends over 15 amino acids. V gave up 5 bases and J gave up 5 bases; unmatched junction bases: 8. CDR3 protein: CASSKITGGRDTQYF. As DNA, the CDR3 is TGTGCCAGCAGTAAAATTACAGGGGGCAGAGATACGCAGTATTTT.

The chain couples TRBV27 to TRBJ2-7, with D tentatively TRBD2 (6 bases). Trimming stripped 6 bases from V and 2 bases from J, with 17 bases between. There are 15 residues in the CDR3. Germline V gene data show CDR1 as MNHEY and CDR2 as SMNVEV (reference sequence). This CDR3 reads CASSPATSLAYEQYV. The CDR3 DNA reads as TGTGCCAGCAGCCCCGCGACTAGTCTAGCCTACGAGCAGTACGTC.

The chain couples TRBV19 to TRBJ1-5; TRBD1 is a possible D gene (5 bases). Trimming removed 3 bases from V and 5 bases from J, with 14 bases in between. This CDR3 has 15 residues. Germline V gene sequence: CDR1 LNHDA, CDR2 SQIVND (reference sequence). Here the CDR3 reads CASSIDGGLDQPQHF. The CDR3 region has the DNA TGTGCCAGTAGTATTGACGGGGGGTTGGATCAGCCCCAGCATTTT.

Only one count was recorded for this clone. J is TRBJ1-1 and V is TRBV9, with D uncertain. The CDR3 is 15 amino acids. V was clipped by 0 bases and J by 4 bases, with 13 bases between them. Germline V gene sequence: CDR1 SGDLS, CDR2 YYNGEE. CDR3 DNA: TGTGCCAGCAGCGTAGGGAACGCGGCGGGCACTGAAGCTTTCTTT. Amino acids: CASSVGNAAGTEAFF.

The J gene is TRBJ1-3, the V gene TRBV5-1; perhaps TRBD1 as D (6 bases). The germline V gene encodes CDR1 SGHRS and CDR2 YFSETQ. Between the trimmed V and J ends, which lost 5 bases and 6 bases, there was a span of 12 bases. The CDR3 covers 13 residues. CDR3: CASRQGQSNTIYF. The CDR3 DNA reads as TGCGCCAGCAGACAAGGACAGTCAAACACCATATATTTT.

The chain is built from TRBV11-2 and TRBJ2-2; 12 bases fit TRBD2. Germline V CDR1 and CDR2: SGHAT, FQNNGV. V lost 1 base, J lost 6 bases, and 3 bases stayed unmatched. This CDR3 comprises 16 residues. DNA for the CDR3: TGTGCCAGCAGCTTAGGTCTAGCGGGGGGGCCCGGGGAGCTGTTTTTT. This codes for CASSLGLAGGPGELFF.

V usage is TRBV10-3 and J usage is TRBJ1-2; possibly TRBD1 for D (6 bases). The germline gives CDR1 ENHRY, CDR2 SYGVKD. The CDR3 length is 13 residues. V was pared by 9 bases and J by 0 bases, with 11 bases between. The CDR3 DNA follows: TGTGCCATAACCGGGACAACTAACTATGGCTACACCTTC. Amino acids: CAITGTTNYGYTF.

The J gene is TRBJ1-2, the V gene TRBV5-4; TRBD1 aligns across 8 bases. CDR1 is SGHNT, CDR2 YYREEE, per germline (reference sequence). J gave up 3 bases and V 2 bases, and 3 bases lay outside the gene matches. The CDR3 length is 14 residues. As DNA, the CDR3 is TGTGCCAGCAGCTTCCACAGGGGGGACTATGGCTACACCTTC. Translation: CASSFHRGDYGYTF. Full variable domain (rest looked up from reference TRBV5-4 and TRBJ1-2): ETGVTQSPTHLIKTRGQQVTLRCSSQSGHNTVSWYQQALGQGPQFIFQYYREEENGRGNFPPRFSGLQFPNYSSELNVNALELDDSALYLCASSFHRGDYGYTFGSGTRLTVV.

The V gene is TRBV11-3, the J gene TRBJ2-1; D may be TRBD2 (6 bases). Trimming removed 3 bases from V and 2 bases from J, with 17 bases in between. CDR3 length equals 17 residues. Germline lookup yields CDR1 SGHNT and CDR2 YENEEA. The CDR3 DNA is TGTGCCAGCAGCTTCACGACTAGTGCTTGGACCTACAATGAGCAGTTCTTC. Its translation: CASSFTTSAWTYNEQFF.

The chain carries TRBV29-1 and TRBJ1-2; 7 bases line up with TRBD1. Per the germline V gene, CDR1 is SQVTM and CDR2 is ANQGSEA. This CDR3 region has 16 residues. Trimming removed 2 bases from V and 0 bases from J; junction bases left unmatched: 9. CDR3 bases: TGCAGCGTTGAATTCCGGACAGGAGCGCCTAACTATGGCTACACCTTC. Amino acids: CSVEFRTGAPNYGYTF.

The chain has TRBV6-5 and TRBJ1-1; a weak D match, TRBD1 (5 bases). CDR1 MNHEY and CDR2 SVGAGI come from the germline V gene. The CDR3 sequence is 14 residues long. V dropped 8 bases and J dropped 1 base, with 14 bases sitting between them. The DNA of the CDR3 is TGTGCCAGCTGCCATAATGGGGCGAACACTGAAGCTTTCTTT. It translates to CASCHNGANTEAFF.

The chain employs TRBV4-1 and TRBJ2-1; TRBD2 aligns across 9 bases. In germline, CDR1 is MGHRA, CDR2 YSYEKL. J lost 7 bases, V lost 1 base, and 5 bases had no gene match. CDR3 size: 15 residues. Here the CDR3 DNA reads TGCGCCAGCAGCCAAGTCCCTAGCGGGGAAAATGAGCAGTTCTTC. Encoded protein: CASSQVPSGENEQFF.

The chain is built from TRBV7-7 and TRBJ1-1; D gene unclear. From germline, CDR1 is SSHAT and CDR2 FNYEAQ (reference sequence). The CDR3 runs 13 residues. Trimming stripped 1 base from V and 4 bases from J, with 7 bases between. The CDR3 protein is CASSLVEGTEAFF. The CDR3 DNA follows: TGTGCCAGCAGCTTAGTCGAGGGCACTGAAGCTTTCTTT. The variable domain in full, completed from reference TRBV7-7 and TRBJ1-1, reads GAGVSQSPRYKVTKRGQDVTLRCDPISSHATLYWYQQALGQGPEFLTYFNYEAQPDKSGLPSDRFSAERPEGSISTLTIQRTEQRDSAMYRCASSLVEGTEAFFGQGTRLTVV.

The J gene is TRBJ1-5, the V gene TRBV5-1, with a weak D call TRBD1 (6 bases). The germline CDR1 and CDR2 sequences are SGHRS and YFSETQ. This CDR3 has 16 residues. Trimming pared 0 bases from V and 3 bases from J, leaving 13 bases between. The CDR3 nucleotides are TGCGCCAGCAGCTTGGGTCGGACAGAGCTCAATCAGCCCCAGCATTTT. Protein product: CASSLGRTELNQPQHF.

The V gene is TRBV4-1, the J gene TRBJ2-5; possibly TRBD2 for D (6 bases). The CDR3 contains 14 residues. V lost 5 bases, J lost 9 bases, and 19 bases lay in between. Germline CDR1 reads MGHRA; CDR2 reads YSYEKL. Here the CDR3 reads CASSSERAGSAQYF. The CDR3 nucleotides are TGCGCCAGCAGCTCCGAAAGGGCGGGGAGCGCCCAGTACTTC.

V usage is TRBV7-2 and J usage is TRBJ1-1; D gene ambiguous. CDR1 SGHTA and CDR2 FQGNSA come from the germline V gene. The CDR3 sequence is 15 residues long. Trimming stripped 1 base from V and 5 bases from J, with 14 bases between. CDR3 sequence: CASSLGPGRRTEAFF. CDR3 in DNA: TGTGCCAGCAGCTTAGGACCAGGTCGGAGGACTGAAGCTTTCTTT.

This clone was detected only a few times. Here the CDR3 DNA reads TGTGCCAGCAGCACGAACCGGGGAAACACCGGGGAGCTGTTTTTT. This translates into CASSTNRGNTGELFF. This chain connects TRBV11-2 to TRBJ2-2, with a possible D match to TRBD2 (5 bases). Germline assignment: CDR1 SGHAT and CDR2 FQNNGV. Deletions cut 5 bases from V and 2 bases from J, with 12 bases between. The CDR3 totals 15 residues.

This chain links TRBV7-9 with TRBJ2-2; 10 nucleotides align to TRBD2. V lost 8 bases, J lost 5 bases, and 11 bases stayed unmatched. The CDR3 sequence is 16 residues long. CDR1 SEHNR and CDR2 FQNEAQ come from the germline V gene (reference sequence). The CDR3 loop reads CASRRAGLALTGELFF. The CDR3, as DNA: TGTGCCAGCCGACGTGCGGGACTAGCGCTTACCGGGGAGCTGTTTTTT.

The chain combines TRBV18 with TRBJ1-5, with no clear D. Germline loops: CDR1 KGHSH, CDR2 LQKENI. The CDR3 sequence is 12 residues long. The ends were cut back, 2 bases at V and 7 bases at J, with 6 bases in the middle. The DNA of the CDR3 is TGTGCCAGCTCACCAGCGGGGCAGCCCCAGCATTTT. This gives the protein CASSPAGQPQHF.